Detailed here is one T cell receptor (beta chain). What it binds is not known. This sample is part of a study of cytomegalovirus exposure and HLA in healthy donors. Study details: A prior analysis found 117 million unique TCR beta sequences from around 180 million T cells.

CDR1 SGDLS and CDR2 YYNGEE come from the germline V gene. The CDR3 has 12 residues. Losses at the gene ends were 3 bases for V and 11 bases for J; bases not matched to a gene: 7. Broader study findings: Later on, an analysis tied 15,000 or so TCR beta sequences to HLA alleles at 0.05 false discovery rate. Some V segments, including TRBV6-2 and TRBV6-3, were excluded as indistinguishable.

PCR was performed using 60 Vbeta and 13 Jbeta primers. Libraries were prepared by immunoSEQ multiplex PCR; TCRdb keeps only in-frame clonotypes and omits some of them. The repertoire holds roughly 100,000 clones, with approximately 82% as singletons. Material: PBMCs. V and J are TRBV9 and TRBJ1-1; 7 bases match TRBD1. The sequence derives from a female donor in good health and CMV-seropositive. The CDR3 loop reads CASSGGDSGAFF. The DNA of the CDR3 is TGTGCCAGCAGCGGAGGGGACAGTGGGGCTTTCTTT.